The 31 T cell receptor beta chains given below trace back to one sample, sequenced in a study of spatial heterogeneity in lung cancer. Time point denoted: sample taken at primary tumor resection. Tumor, nontumor lung or frozen PBMC supplied whole RNA, sequenced without sorting. TCRdb processed the 5' RACE reads anew with MiXCR; each CDR3 protein has one entry. The profile covers 95,000 or so distinct CDR3 sequences, with roughly 9.5% appearing a single time and 6.9% taken by the ten largest. The sample in question was PBMCs, obtained at surgery. The receptor set was obtained from a male donor with early-stage non-small cell lung cancer.

This clonotype has a count of ten or more. J is TRBJ1-2 and V is TRBV9, with TRBD1 as a possible D gene (6 bases). V dropped 0 bases and J dropped 4 bases, with 10 bases sitting between them. From germline, CDR1 is SGDLS and CDR2 YYNGEE. The CDR3 extends over 14 amino acids. The CDR3 nucleotides read TGTGCCAGCAGCGTAGGGCAGGGGTTCTATGGCTACACCTTC. Translated, it gives CASSVGQGFYGYTF.

The V call is TRBV6-1, the J call TRBJ2-1, with 8 bases lining up with TRBD2. V dropped 6 bases and J dropped 6; count of bases not matched to a gene: 22. The CDR3 is 19 residues long. Per germline, CDR1 MNHNS and CDR2 SASEGT. CDR3: CASSGRDKDWWGSLNEQFF. In nucleotides, the CDR3 is TGTGCCAGCAGCGGGAGGGACAAAGACTGGTGGGGCTCGCTCAATGAGCAGTTCTTC.

CDR3 nucleotides: TGTGCCAGCAGTTTTGGCCAGGGGAATGGCTACACCTTC. Its protein is CASSFGQGNGYTF. This rearrangement joins TRBV12-3 or TRBV12-4 to TRBJ1-2; the D gene is possibly TRBD1 (6 bases). V lost 3 bases and J lost 6, with 11 bases in between. The CDR3 is 13 amino acids.

Ten or more counts support this clonotype. This chain links TRBV7-6 with TRBJ2-7; D unclear. CDR3 length equals 12 residues. V lost 5 bases and J 5 bases, leaving 10 bases between the germline ends. Germline CDR1 SGHVS, CDR2 FNYEAQ. Here the CDR3 DNA reads TGTGCCAGCAGCCTCCCGGGTGACGAGCAGTACTTC. Protein product: CASSLPGDEQYF.

V usage is TRBV20-1 and J usage is TRBJ2-5; 12 bases line up with TRBD1. Germline V gene data show CDR1 as DFQATT and CDR2 as SNEGSKA (reference sequence). The CDR3 loop spans 16 amino acids. With 5 bases clipped from V and 5 bases from J, the junction kept 12 bases outside the gene matches. As DNA, the CDR3 is TGCAGTGCTCCGTCACCGGGACAGGGGGCCTGGGAGACCCAGTACTTC. It is translated as CSAPSPGQGAWETQYF.

In this sample, this clonotype turned up a few times. This chain uses TRBV20-1 with TRBJ2-1; 12 bases are a match to TRBD2. Germline loops: CDR1 DFQATT, CDR2 SNEGSKA (reference sequence). The V gene end was trimmed by 4 bases and the J gene end by 6 bases; junction bases not matched to a gene: 10. The CDR3 loop spans 16 amino acids. DNA of the CDR3: TGCAGTGCTACCGGTCCCCTAGCGGGAGGGTCCAATGAGCAGTTCTTC. Its translation: CSATGPLAGGSNEQFF.

Here the CDR3 DNA reads TGTGCCAGCAGCTTAACTGCGGGGAAAGAGACCCAGTACTTC. It specifies CASSLTAGKETQYF. This chain links TRBV7-6 with TRBJ2-5; possible D gene TRBD2, 6 bases. V was trimmed by 2 bases and J by 3 bases, leaving 10 bases between them. Per the germline V gene, CDR1 is SGHVS and CDR2 is FNYEAQ. This CDR3 region has 14 residues.

This clonotype has only a few counts. The chain carries TRBV5-4 and TRBJ2-3; D is tentatively TRBD1 or TRBD2 (5 bases each). The V end was cut by 4 bases, the J end by 1 base, with 16 bases between. The V gene's germline CDR1 is SGHNT and CDR2 YYREEE (reference sequence). CDR3 size: 16 residues. This chain's CDR3 is CASSGSGTGGTDTQYF. CDR3 in DNA: TGTGCCAGCAGCGGGTCCGGGACGGGTGGCACAGATACGCAGTATTTT.

The rearrangement links TRBV5-5 to TRBJ1-1; D is perhaps TRBD1 (6 bases). V was shortened by 0 bases and J by 1 base, with 13 bases between the two germline ends. The CDR3 runs to 16 residues. Germline V gene lookup returns CDR1 SGHKS and CDR2 YYEKEE (reference sequence). The chain's CDR3 is CASSLVYRVKNTEAFF. DNA for the CDR3: TGTGCCAGCAGCTTGGTATACAGGGTCAAGAACACTGAAGCTTTCTTT. Based on the CDR3 plus reference TRBV5-5 and TRBJ1-1, the full variable domain is DAGVTQSPTHLIKTRGQQVTLRCSPISGHKSVSWYQQVLGQGPQFIFQYYEKEERGRGNFPDRFSARQFPNYSSELNVNALLLGDSALYLCASSLVYRVKNTEAFFGQGTRLTVV.

Comments on this clonotype: Lacking the conserved final phenylalanine or tryptophan, this CDR3 likely reflects a read error. Written as DNA, the CDR3 is TGCAGTGCCGACGGGACTAGTGCAGATACGCAGTATCTT. This sequence encodes CSADGTSADTQYL. This chain links TRBV20-1 with TRBJ2-3; 8 positions match TRBD2. The germline CDR1 and CDR2 sequences are DFQATT and SNEGSKA (reference sequence). The CDR3 has 13 amino acids. The V segment lost 6 bases and the J segment 4 bases; nucleotides outside the gene matches: 6.

This clonotype was recorded many times. The chain has TRBV4-2 and TRBJ2-1; 9 positions agree with TRBD1. Germline CDR1 is LGHNA and CDR2 is YNFKEQ. Trimming took 3 bases from V and 7 from J; bases not matched to a gene: 10. This CDR3 comprises 16 residues. The CDR3 protein is CASSQVPGQGENEQFF. In DNA form, the CDR3 reads TGTGCCAGCAGCCAGGTTCCGGGACAGGGAGAAAATGAGCAGTTCTTC.

This clonotype has a count of ten or more. The CDR3 reads CASSQEIGAVGTGELFF. CDR3 nucleotides: TGCGCCAGCAGCCAAGAGATTGGGGCAGTCGGCACCGGGGAGCTGTTTTTT. This chain joins TRBV4-3 and TRBJ2-2; tentatively, D is TRBD1 (5 bases). V lost 0 bases, J lost 4 bases, and 15 bases lay in between. The CDR3 totals 17 residues. Germline assignment: CDR1 LGHNA and CDR2 YSLEER.

The sample holds one count of this clonotype. V is TRBV12-3 or TRBV12-4 and J is TRBJ2-1; D is possibly TRBD2 (5 bases). The CDR3 totals 15 residues. Trimming pared 3 bases from V and 4 bases from J, leaving 13 bases between. The CDR3 sequence is CASSFGGSVYNEQFF. The CDR3, as DNA: TGTGCCAGCAGTTTCGGCGGGTCAGTTTACAATGAGCAGTTCTTC.

Written as DNA, the CDR3 is TGTGCCAGCAGATCGACAGGCTATGGCTACACCTTC. Amino acid sequence: CASRSTGYGYTF. This chain links TRBV11-1 with TRBJ1-2; possible D gene TRBD1, 6 bases. V gave up 6 bases and J gave up 4 bases, with 9 bases separating them. CDR1 and CDR2 from the germline V gene are SGHAT and FQDESV (reference sequence). This CDR3 spans 12 amino acids.

In its sample, this clonotype was seen many times. J is TRBJ1-3 and V is TRBV27, with D unclear. The CDR3 has 13 amino acids. V was pared by 5 bases and J by 0 bases, with 5 bases between. Germline V gene sequence: CDR1 MNHEY, CDR2 SMNVEV (reference sequence). The DNA of the CDR3 is TGTGCCAGCAGTAGAGACTCTGGAAACACCATATATTTT. It yields the protein CASSRDSGNTIYF.

This clonotype appeared a few times. The chain employs TRBV18 and TRBJ2-3, with D possibly matching TRBD2 (5 bases). Looked up from germline, CDR1 is KGHSH and CDR2 is LQKENI. V gave up 3 bases and J gave up 7 bases, with 17 bases separating them. The CDR3 totals 15 residues. This CDR3 reads CASSPMTGGWYTQYF. CDR3 coding DNA: TGTGCCAGCTCACCTATGACTGGAGGCTGGTATACGCAGTATTTT.

This clonotype was detected only a few times. The V call is TRBV2, the J call TRBJ1-1, with D possibly matching TRBD1 (5 bases). This CDR3 has 14 residues. The ends were cut back, 6 bases at V and 3 bases at J, with 14 bases in the middle. Per the germline V gene, CDR1 is SNHLY and CDR2 is FYNNEI. CDR3 DNA: TGTGCCAGCAGCGGGGGTGTGGGCCACACTGAAGCTTTCTTT. Translated: CASSGGVGHTEAFF. The entire variable domain, with the rest obtained from reference TRBV2 and TRBJ1-1, is as follows: EPEVTQTPSHQVTQMGQEVILRCVPISNHLYFYWYRQILGQKVEFLVSFYNNEISEKSEIFDDQFSVERPDGSNFTLKIRSTKLEDSAMYFCASSGGVGHTEAFFGQGTRLTVV.

This clonotype was recorded a few times. The chain joins TRBV14 to TRBJ1-2; 7 nucleotides match TRBD1. V gave up 6 bases and J gave up 9 bases; unmatched junction bases: 13. Germline V gives CDR1 SGHDN, CDR2 FVKESK. The CDR3 loop spans 14 amino acids. CDR3 amino acids: CASRPNTGDGSYTF. The CDR3, as DNA: TGTGCCAGCAGGCCTAATACAGGGGATGGTAGCTACACCTTC.

This clonotype was seen a few times. V and J are TRBV4-3 and TRBJ2-3; 7 bases agree with TRBD2. Germline V gene lookup returns CDR1 LGHNA and CDR2 YSLEER. This CDR3 comprises 16 residues. V shed 0 bases, J shed 2 bases, and the junction held 5 bases outside the gene matches. In DNA form, the CDR3 reads TGCGCCAGCAGCCAAGAGCGGGGGAAGCTCACAGATACGCAGTATTTT. Its protein is CASSQERGKLTDTQYF.

This clonotype was observed a few times. CDR3 region: CASSGGESGDQPQHF. CDR3 DNA sequence: TGTGCCAGCAGTGGGGGCGAGAGTGGGGATCAGCCCCAGCATTTT. The chain has TRBV25-1 and TRBJ1-5; D is possibly TRBD1 (5 bases). The ends were cut back, 4 bases at V and 5 bases at J, with 15 bases in the middle. Germline CDR1 MGHDK, CDR2 SYGVNS. The CDR3 runs 15 residues.

This chain connects TRBV7-9 to TRBJ2-5; 10 bases are shared with TRBD2. V lost 4 bases, J lost 4 bases, and 6 bases stayed unmatched. From germline, CDR1 is SEHNR and CDR2 FQNEAQ (reference sequence). CDR3 size: 15 residues. The CDR3 nucleotides read TGTGCCAGCAGCTCCCTACTAGCGGGGAGAGAGACCCAGTACTTC. This gives the protein CASSSLLAGRETQYF.

This clonotype has more than one count but fewer than ten. The genes are TRBV7-3 and TRBJ1-2, with a possible D match to TRBD1 (5 bases). V lost 4 bases and J 3 bases, leaving 15 bases between the germline ends. Germline V lookup: CDR1 SGHTA, CDR2 FQGTGA. This CDR3 comprises 15 residues. The CDR3 loop reads CASSSEGALYYGYTF. The CDR3, as DNA: TGTGCCAGCAGCTCCGAAGGGGCCCTATACTATGGCTACACCTTC.

This clonotype has just a few counts. V is TRBV5-1 and J is TRBJ2-3; 8 bases match TRBD1. The CDR3 is made up of 15 amino acids. With V trimmed by 3 bases and J by 0 bases, 3 bases remained unmatched. Germline V CDR1 and CDR2: SGHRS, YFSETQ. CDR3 nucleotide sequence: TGCGCCAGCAGCTCTAACAGGGGGAGCACAGATACGCAGTATTTT. Encoded protein: CASSSNRGSTDTQYF.

This clonotype has a count of ten or more. V and J are TRBV5-4 and TRBJ2-3; perhaps TRBD2 as D (6 bases). This CDR3 spans 13 amino acids. Germline CDR1 SGHNT, CDR2 YYREEE (reference sequence). V was pared by 1 base and J by 7 bases, with 10 bases between. The CDR3, as DNA: TGTGCCAGCAGCTTGTCGGACTACCATACGCAGTATTTT. This translates into CASSLSDYHTQYF.

This clonotype was seen ten or more times. This rearrangement joins TRBV7-6 to TRBJ2-7; TRBD1 or TRBD2 may be the D gene (6 bases each). The CDR3 runs 15 residues. Trimming removed 0 bases from V and 1 base from J, with 10 bases in between. CDR1 and CDR2 from the germline V gene are SGHVS and FNYEAQ. The CDR3 loop reads CASSLAGGASYEQYF. CDR3 in DNA: TGTGCCAGCAGCTTAGCGGGGGGCGCTTCCTACGAGCAGTACTTC.

The rearrangement links TRBV20-1 to TRBJ2-2; 7 bases fit TRBD2. The V and J ends lost 0 bases and 5 bases, in that order; junction bases with no gene match: 0. Germline V gene sequence: CDR1 DFQATT, CDR2 SNEGSKA (reference sequence). This CDR3 has 13 residues. CDR3: CSAREAGTGELFF. In DNA form, the CDR3 reads TGCAGTGCTAGAGAAGCGGGGACCGGGGAGCTGTTTTTT.

This clonotype was counted a few times. The chain recombines TRBV7-8 with TRBJ1-6, with 8 bases matching TRBD1. CDR3 length: 13 residues. Germline values: CDR1 SGHVS, CDR2 FQNEAQ. The trim removed 5 bases at V and 10 bases at J, leaving 4 bases unmatched. CDR3 sequence: CASSPGQGSPLHF. The DNA for the CDR3 is TGTGCCAGCAGCCCCGGACAGGGATCACCCCTCCACTTT.

This clonotype was recorded many times. This chain joins TRBV7-2 and TRBJ1-4; 9 bases align to TRBD1. V was clipped by 6 bases and J by 7 bases; unmatched bases: 6. The germline CDR1 and CDR2 sequences are SGHTA and FQGNSA. The CDR3 has 14 residues. The CDR3 is CASRRDRAPEKLFF. The CDR3 DNA reads TGTGCCAGCAGGCGGGACAGGGCCCCTGAAAAACTGTTTTTT.

This clonotype showed up just a few times. The gene calls are TRBV9 and TRBJ1-1, with D possibly matching TRBD1 (5 bases). V lost 1 base and J 3 bases, leaving 10 bases between the germline ends. Germline V gene sequence: CDR1 SGDLS, CDR2 YYNGEE. The CDR3 consists of 14 residues. As DNA, the CDR3 is TGTGCCAGCAGCGTATCAGGGTTCTACACTGAAGCTTTCTTT. Its protein product is CASSVSGFYTEAFF. Full variable domain (remainder filled in from reference TRBV9 and TRBJ1-1): DSGVTQTPKHLITATGQRVTLRCSPRSGDLSVYWYQQSLDQGLQFLIQYYNGEERAKGNILERFSAQQFPDLHSELNLSSLELGDSALYFCASSVSGFYTEAFFGQGTRLTVV.

This clonotype has a handful of counts. The chain combines TRBV27 with TRBJ2-4, with D uncertain. The CDR3 extends over 14 amino acids. Trimming took 8 bases from V and 0 from J, leaving 11 bases between them. The germline CDR1 and CDR2 sequences are MNHEY and SMNVEV (reference sequence). DNA for the CDR3: TGTGCCAGCGCATCAGTACTAGCCAAAAACATTCAGTACTTC. This gives the protein CASASVLAKNIQYF.

This clonotype was found a few times. The rearrangement links TRBV4-3 to TRBJ2-2; D unclear. The CDR3 consists of 15 residues. CDR1 and CDR2 (germline): LGHNA, YSLEER. V gave up 4 bases and J gave up 1 base, with 10 bases separating them. CDR3 DNA: TGCGCCAGCAGCCTTGCGAACGGGAACACCGGGGAGCTGTTTTTT. Translated: CASSLANGNTGELFF.